These 10 T cell receptor beta chains were sequenced from one sample in a study of sequential checkpoint blockade in melanoma. Treatment reported: randomized to nivolumab then ipilimumab (arm A) or the reverse (arm B). Clones were read by immunoSEQ multiplex PCR, and TCRdb kept only the in-frame ones, dropping some. This table holds roughly 20,000 clones, about 81% found once. Here the sequenced sample was CD8+ T cells sorted from blood (inferred from file names), taken from a patient given nivolumab and ipilimumab in sequence. All receptors come from a human donor with melanoma.

V and J are TRBV4-1 and TRBJ1-2, with D perhaps matching TRBD1 (5 bases). Germline CDR1 MGHRA, CDR2 YSYEKL. The V gene lost 0 bases and the J gene lost 1 base, with 12 bases spanning the gap. This CDR3 has 16 amino acids. For the CDR3, the DNA is TGCGCCAGCAGCCAAGATTGGGGCAGCTTTAACTATGGCTACACCTTC. Encoded protein: CASSQDWGSFNYGYTF.

This clone was seen a handful of times. The chain recombines TRBV7-9 with TRBJ2-7, with 7 bases aligning to TRBD1. Trimming took 5 bases from V and 1 from J; bases not matched to a gene: 5. The CDR3 length is 14 residues. Per the germline V gene, CDR1 is SEHNR and CDR2 is FQNEAQ (reference sequence). The CDR3 DNA follows: TGTGCCAGCAGCGCCCGGGACAGTTCCTACGAGCAGTACTTC. Encoded protein: CASSARDSSYEQYF.

Concerning this clone itself: At one end the junction does not follow the germline gene, possibly because of a read error. Other DNA sequences in the sample encode the same CDR3. The V and J genes are TRBV5-1 and TRBJ1-5; D unclear. The CDR3 runs 15 residues. CDR1 is SGHRS, CDR2 YFSETQ, per germline. The CDR3 sequence: CASSLAGTEYQPQHF. The DNA of the CDR3 is TGCGCTAGCAGCTTGGCGGGAACAGAGTATCAGCCCCAGCATTTT. The entire variable domain, with the rest obtained from reference TRBV5-1 and TRBJ1-5, is as follows: KAGVTQTPRYLIKTRGQQVTLSCSPISGHRSVSWYQQTPGQGLQFLFEYFSETQRNKGNFPGRFSGRQFSNSRSEMNVSTLELGDSALYLCASSLAGTEYQPQHFGDGTRLSIL.

The chain joins TRBV18 to TRBJ1-1, with 10 bases that match TRBD1. This CDR3 has 15 amino acids. Germline loops: CDR1 KGHSH, CDR2 LQKENI. V gave up 1 base and J gave up 3 bases; unmatched junction bases: 2. The CDR3 bases are TGTGCCAGCTCACCACGACAGGGGGCCTACACTGAAGCTTTCTTT. Its protein product is CASSPRQGAYTEAFF.

The rearrangement joins TRBV27 to TRBJ1-5; TRBD1 agrees at 8 bases. V dropped 0 bases and J dropped 5; count of bases not matched to a gene: 18. The V gene's germline CDR1 is MNHEY and CDR2 SMNVEV (reference sequence). This CDR3 is 20 amino acids long. The chain's CDR3 is CASSLSGVPTGAPRDQPQHF. CDR3 sequence (DNA): TGTGCCAGCAGTTTATCGGGGGTCCCGACAGGGGCGCCTCGGGATCAGCCCCAGCATTTT.

The chain carries TRBV28 and TRBJ1-5, with 7 bases aligning to TRBD1. With 1 base clipped from V and 3 bases from J, the junction kept 6 bases outside the gene matches. Per the germline V gene, CDR1 is MDHEN and CDR2 is SYDVKM. CDR3 size: 16 residues. The CDR3 sequence is CASSLYRGSDNQPQHF. DNA for the CDR3: TGTGCCAGCAGTTTATACAGGGGTTCTGACAATCAGCCCCAGCATTTT.

This clone was observed a handful of times. The V and J genes are TRBV4-3 and TRBJ1-2, with 7 bases lining up with TRBD1. This CDR3 has 15 amino acids. Germline V gene sequence: CDR1 LGHNA, CDR2 YSLEER. Trimming at V came to 1 base and at J to 3 bases, leaving 5 bases not matched to a gene. This chain's CDR3 is CASSQGIGGYYGYTF. CDR3 nucleotides: TGCGCCAGCAGCCAAGGTATAGGGGGCTACTATGGCTACACCTTC.

This clone was recorded a few times. V gene TRBV28 combines with J gene TRBJ2-7, with 9 positions matching TRBD1. CDR1 is MDHEN and CDR2 is SYDVKM in the germline V gene. The CDR3 runs 14 residues. V was clipped by 5 bases and J by 3 bases; unmatched bases: 5. The CDR3 DNA reads as TGTGCCAGCAGTGCCCGGGACAGGGACTACGAGCAGTACTTC. Encoded protein: CASSARDRDYEQYF.

J is TRBJ1-5 and V is TRBV28, with D tentatively TRBD1 (6 bases). V shed 5 bases and J shed 0 bases, with 14 bases lying between them. This CDR3 has 16 residues. The germline gives CDR1 MDHEN, CDR2 SYDVKM. CDR3: CASSKSGQDSNQPQHF. The CDR3 DNA is TGTGCCAGCAGTAAGTCGGGACAAGATAGCAATCAGCCCCAGCATTTT.

The chain couples TRBV28 to TRBJ1-1, with a possible D match to TRBD1 (5 bases). Germline V gene data show CDR1 as MDHEN and CDR2 as SYDVKM. The CDR3 consists of 13 residues. Trimming took 3 bases from V and 5 from J, leaving 10 bases between them. The DNA for the CDR3 is TGTGCCAGCAGTTTGGCAGGGAGGACTGAAGCTTTCTTT. This gives the protein CASSLAGRTEAFF.